Listed here are 10 T cell receptor beta chains from one sample, sequenced in a study of CD8+ T cells in alopecia areata. As the sequencing template, cDNA was produced by extracting RNA and reverse transcribing it. Some clones are missing from TCRdb's copy, which holds only in-frame ones; the method was immunoSEQ multiplex PCR. Among over 7,000 clones listed, around 64% were seen once. Alopecia areata patients gave lesional scalp punch biopsies and peripheral blood samples. The source was skin, collected at week 0. The receptor source for this set is a human donor with alopecia areata.

The CDR3 DNA reads as TGTGCCAGCAGCTTGGCCCGCTCCCTGGGCTACACCTTC. Translation: CASSLARSLGYTF. This chain joins TRBV7-2 and TRBJ1-2; D unresolved. The CDR3 totals 13 residues. Germline CDR1 reads SGHTA; CDR2 reads FQGNSA. V was trimmed by 3 bases and J by 8 bases, leaving 13 bases between them. Using reference TRBV7-2 and TRBJ1-2 for the parts outside the CDR3, the full variable domain is GAGVSQSPSNKVTEKGKDVELRCDPISGHTALYWYRQSLGQGLEFLIYFQGNSAPDKSGLPSDRFSAERTGGSVSTLTIQRTQQEDSAVYLCASSLARSLGYTFGSGTRLTVV.

The V call is TRBV30, the J call TRBJ2-7; no firm D call. The CDR3 runs 13 residues. Trimming removed 4 bases at V and 2 bases at J, with 12 bases between. The V gene's germline CDR1 is GTSNPN and CDR2 SVGIG (reference sequence). The CDR3 sequence is CAWKPTFTYEQYF. In DNA, the CDR3 is TGTGCCTGGAAACCTACCTTCACCTACGAGCAGTACTTC. Full variable domain (rest looked up from reference TRBV30 and TRBJ2-7): SQTIHQWPATLVQPVGSPLSLECTVEGTSNPNLYWYRQAAGRGLQLLFYSVGIGQISSEVPQNLSASRPQDRQFILSSKKLLLSDSGFYLCAWKPTFTYEQYFGPGTRLTVT.

J is TRBJ2-1 and V is TRBV18; D is undetermined. The germline gives CDR1 KGHSH, CDR2 LQKENI. The CDR3 length is 15 residues. The V and J ends lost 6 bases and 0 bases respectively, with 12 bases between them. This chain's CDR3 is CASSVDESSYNEQFF. The CDR3 DNA reads TGTGCCAGCTCGGTGGACGAAAGCTCCTACAATGAGCAGTTCTTC.

The chain couples TRBV6-6 to TRBJ1-5, with unresolved D. V was shortened by 0 bases and J by 1 base, with 7 bases between the two germline ends. The CDR3 is 15 amino acids. From germline, CDR1 is MNHNY and CDR2 SVGAGI (reference sequence). CDR3 bases: TGTGCCAGCAGTTACTCTTTGAACAGCAATCAGCCCCAGCATTTT. This sequence encodes CASSYSLNSNQPQHF.

The sample holds a few counts of this clone. J is TRBJ2-3 and V is TRBV9; 8 bases are shared with TRBD2. Germline V gene data show CDR1 as SGDLS and CDR2 as YYNGEE. This CDR3 comprises 15 residues. Trimming cost V 5 bases and J 4 bases; bases outside gene matches: 9. CDR3 DNA sequence: TGTGCCAGCAGGCGGGGGGCTATGGGCGCAGATACGCAGTATTTT. Translating gives CASRRGAMGADTQYF.

This sequence joins TRBV29-1 and TRBJ2-5; unclear D gene. The DNA matches TRBJ2-7 better at its end, which makes the J call doubtful. CDR1 is SQVTM, CDR2 ANQGSEA, per germline. The CDR3 loop spans 12 amino acids. CDR3 nucleotides: TGCAGCGTTGAAGATAAGGGTTCCGAGCAGTACTTC. The encoded protein is CSVEDKGSEQYF.

The J gene is TRBJ2-7, the V gene TRBV6-1; D remains unclear. The CDR3 is made up of 12 amino acids. CDR1 MNHNS and CDR2 SASEGT come from the germline V gene. Trimming removed 6 bases from V and 1 base from J, with 7 bases in between. CDR3 in DNA: TGTGCCAGCAGCTCGGTATCCTACGAGCAGTACTTC. It yields the protein CASSSVSYEQYF.

This clone has more than one count but fewer than ten. V and J are TRBV9 and TRBJ2-3, with D perhaps TRBD1 or TRBD2 (6 bases each). The CDR3 sequence is 15 residues long. Germline CDR1 is SGDLS and CDR2 is YYNGEE. V gave up 3 bases and J gave up 6 bases, with 17 bases separating them. The CDR3 nucleotides read TGTGCCAGCAGCGCCAGACCGGGGGCGGGGGATACGCAGTATTTT. Translating it yields CASSARPGAGDTQYF.

Relative to its sample, this clone is hyperexpanded. This chain uses TRBV7-9 with TRBJ2-2, with 12 bases aligning to TRBD2. This CDR3 is 15 amino acids long. The V and J ends lost 5 bases and 4 bases, in that order; junction bases with no gene match: 2. Germline CDR1 is SEHNR and CDR2 is FQNEAQ (reference sequence). The CDR3 sequence is CASSRTSGTTGELFF. The CDR3 DNA is TGTGCCAGCAGCCGGACTAGCGGGACCACCGGGGAGCTGTTTTTT.

V is TRBV6-1 and J is TRBJ2-5; D not resolved. The CDR3 runs to 15 residues. V shed 7 bases and J shed 5 bases, with 20 bases lying between them. Germline CDR1 MNHNS, CDR2 SASEGT. The CDR3 reads CASTPWSPPGETQYF. The CDR3 DNA is TGTGCCAGCACCCCATGGAGCCCCCCTGGGGAGACCCAGTACTTC.